This entry is about one T cell receptor (beta chain). Its antigen remains unknown. These data originate in a study of early T cells in non-severe SARS-CoV-2 infection. Points from the study as a whole: Lookups in VDJdb leaned toward anti-spike CD8 responses and missed private and CD4 specificities.

Unique molecular identifiers (one per individual cDNA molecule) were attached. One entry per CDR3 protein results from TCRdb running MiXCR on the 5' RACE reads. The table has under 85,000 distinct CDR3 sequences, approximately 12% seen once. The sample consisted of whole blood, taken at baseline. The sequence was collected from an adult who was a healthcare worker with PCR-confirmed SARS-CoV-2 infection or an uninfected control (not recorded which). The donor label of this sample is uncertain.

The CDR3 region is CASSLRLAGVVAQYF. The CDR3 DNA reads TGTGCCAGCAGTTTGCGGCTAGCGGGAGTCGTGGCACAGTACTTC. V and J are TRBV12-3 or TRBV12-4 and TRBJ2-7; the match to TRBD2 covers 10 bases. After removal of 3 bases from V and 10 bases from J, the junction contained 12 bases not matched to a gene. CDR3 size: 15 residues.